This T cell receptor beta chain was sequenced for a study of blood T cell repertoires in COVID-19. This clone is a singleton in its sample. V shed 1 base and J shed 4 bases, with 10 bases lying between them. The CDR3 runs 14 residues. Looked up from germline, CDR1 is MGHRA and CDR2 is YSYEKL. Measured with immunoSEQ multiplex PCR; TCRdb has only the in-frame clones, and not every one. The sample has approximately 72,000 clones, roughly 85% seen once. The chain joins TRBV4-1 to TRBJ1-2; no reliable D call. The specimen was peripheral blood. This receptor was identified in a man aged 45-60 years with acute or convalescent COVID-19. DNA of the CDR3: TGCGCCAGCAGCCAAGCCGAGGGTCTCTATGGCTACACCTTC. This translates into CASSQAEGLYGYTF.